This T cell receptor (beta chain) originates from a study of cytomegalovirus exposure and HLA in healthy donors. CDR1 is SEHNR and CDR2 is FQNEAQ in the germline V gene (reference sequence). This CDR3 spans 12 amino acids. V gave up 5 bases and J gave up 4 bases, with 8 bases separating them. Nominally healthy donors provided the samples, though records likely missed some immune exposures. Study-wide results and caveats: Roughly uniform depth of sequencing across donors was assumed in presence/absence analyses. A later analysis linked some 17,000 TCR beta sequences to HLA alleles at 0.05 false discovery rate.

Notes on this clone: What it binds is not known.

Primers for the PCR totalled 60 Vbeta and 13 Jbeta. The data were produced by immunoSEQ multiplex PCR, yet TCRdb's version contains in-frame clones alone and is incomplete. The sample shows 110,000 or so clones, around 75% of them seen only once. V is TRBV7-9 and J is TRBJ1-1; D is uncertain. Material for sequencing was PBMCs. The TCR comes from a man in his forties in good health and CMV-seronegative. The CDR3 protein is CASSASGTEAFF. CDR3 DNA sequence: TGTGCCAGCAGCGCCTCAGGCACTGAAGCTTTCTTT.